Listed below are T cell receptor beta chains from one sample, sequenced in a study of beta chain features in type 1 diabetes. The assay was immunoSEQ multiplex PCR, and TCRdb's table has in-frame clones only and misses some. The sample lists around 140,000 clones, under 11% occurring once. The source material was naive CD4+ T cells from blood. These TCRs come from a young man in good health. CDR3s include the opening cysteine and the closing phenylalanine or tryptophan. The D gene is left open where the match is weak. Expanded clones get a size class; other rows say once, few or many, or leave the size out.

>NA|NA|TRBV30|TRBJ2-1
CAWSEGRRGHNEQFF
TGTGCCTGGAGTGAAGGGCGGCGGGGTCACAATGAGCAGTTCTTC
>few|NA|TRBV5-3|TRBJ1-5
CARSLAGGCRNQPQHF
TGTGCCAGAAGCTTGGCCGGCGGATGTCGCAATCAGCCCCAGCATTTT
>many|NA|TRBV11-2|TRBJ1-4
CASSLGDGGEKLFF
TGTGCCAGCAGCTTAGGGGATGGGGGGGAAAAACTGTTTTTT
>NA|NA|TRBV9|TRBJ1-5
CASSVGLKEPQHF
TGTGCCAGCAGCGTAGGACTGAAGGAGCCCCAGCATTTT
>NA|TRBD1|TRBV18|TRBJ1-5
CASSPTGPRLLNQPQHF
TGTGCCAGCTCACCGACAGGGCCCCGACTCCTCAATCAGCCCCAGCATTTT
>NA|TRBD2|TRBV30|TRBJ2-3
CAWSVLESGGPADTQYF
TGTGCCTGGAGTGTACTCGAGAGCGGGGGGCCTGCAGATACGCAGTATTTT
>NA|NA|TRBV6-5|TRBJ2-3
CASKGLSTDTQYF
TGTGCCAGCAAGGGACTCAGCACAGATACGCAGTATTTT
>few|TRBD1|TRBV19|TRBJ1-2
CASSAADREYGYTF
TGTGCCAGTAGTGCCGCAGACAGGGAATATGGCTACACCTTC
>NA|NA|TRBV2|TRBJ2-1
CASSPLEYNEQFF
TGTGCCAGCAGCCCACTAGAATACAATGAGCAGTTCTTC
>few|NA|TRBV29-1|TRBJ2-1
CSVEGWTQNEQFF
TGCAGCGTTGAAGGGTGGACTCAGAATGAGCAGTTCTTC
>once|NA|TRBV11-2|TRBJ2-7
CASSLGIQGAYEQYF
TGTGCCAGCAGCTTAGGGATCCAGGGTGCCTACGAGCAGTACTTC
>NA|NA|TRBV15|TRBJ2-4
CATSRDVLAKNIQYF
TGTGCCACCAGCAGAGATGTTCTAGCCAAAAACATTCAGTACTTC
>few|TRBD2|TRBV29-1|TRBJ2-3
CSVSSGGRDTQYF
TGCAGCGTTTCTAGCGGGGGACGGGATACGCAGTATTTT
>few|NA|TRBV21-1|TRBJ2-6
CAHRGGGATGANVLTF
TGTGCCCACCGGGGCGGGGGGGCCACTGGGGCCAACGTCCTGACTTTC
>few|TRBD1|TRBV4-2|TRBJ1-5
CASSRSGTGFSNQPQHF
TGTGCCAGCAGCCGATCCGGGACAGGGTTTAGCAATCAGCCCCAGCATTTT
>few|TRBD1|TRBV20-1|TRBJ2-7
CSARDRGREYF
TGCAGTGCTAGAGATAGGGGGCGTGAGTACTTC
>NA|TRBD1|TRBV7-3|TRBJ2-1
CASSRDRDSYNEQFF
TGTGCCAGCAGCAGGGACAGGGACTCCTACAATGAGCAGTTCTTC
>NA|TRBD2|TRBV4-3|TRBJ2-1
CASSLESSGGAYNEQFF
TGCGCCAGCAGCCTTGAATCTAGCGGGGGGGCCTACAATGAGCAGTTCTTC
>few|NA|TRBV6-5|TRBJ2-1
CASRWTVVSYNEQFF
TGTGCCAGCAGATGGACAGTGGTCTCCTACAATGAGCAGTTCTTC
>NA|TRBD1|TRBV5-5|TRBJ1-2
CASSPGTGLNYGYTF
TGTGCCAGCAGCCCTGGGACAGGGCTTAACTATGGCTACACCTTC
>NA|NA|TRBV25-1|TRBJ2-7
CASSEYPQGIGYEQYF
TGTGCCAGCAGTGAATACCCCCAGGGCATCGGCTACGAGCAGTACTTC
>few|NA|TRBV6-5|TRBJ1-5
CASSYSMGDQPQHF
TGTGCCAGCAGTTACTCGATGGGCGATCAGCCCCAGCATTTT
>few|NA|TRBV27|TRBJ1-2
CASSLSQDYGYTF
TGTGCCAGCAGTTTATCCCAGGACTATGGCTACACCTTC
>few|NA|TRBV5-1|TRBJ1-2
CASSRNREINYGYTF
TGCGCCAGCAGCAGAAACAGGGAAATTAACTATGGCTACACCTTC
>few|NA|TRBV7-3|TRBJ2-2
CASSLLVAGGTGELFF
TGTGCCAGCAGCTTACTAGTTGCAGGGGGGACCGGGGAGCTGTTTTTT
>NA|TRBD1|TRBV18|TRBJ2-7
CASSLPGQGSYEQYF
TGTGCCAGCTCACTGCCGGGACAGGGCTCCTACGAGCAGTACTTC
>NA|NA|TRBV27|TRBJ2-1
CAIRGSNYNEQLF
TGTGCCATCCGAGGGAGCAACTACAATGAGCAGCTCTTC
>once|NA|TRBV5-6|TRBJ2-7
CASSLVSTVSYEQYF
TGTGCCAGCAGCTTGGTCTCTACCGTCTCCTACGAGCAGTACTTC
>many|NA|TRBV7-2|TRBJ2-1
CASSSEWNEQFF
TGTGCCAGCAGCTCCGAGTGGAATGAGCAGTTCTTC
>many|NA|TRBV4-1|TRBJ2-7
CASSLREGGEEQYF
TGCGCCAGCAGCCTAAGAGAAGGAGGGGAGGAGCAGTACTTC
>NA|TRBD1|TRBV5-4|TRBJ1-6
CASSRRDSIAYNSPLHF
TGTGCCAGCAGCCGCCGGGACAGTATCGCCTATAATTCACCCCTCCACTTT
>few|NA|TRBV5-5|TRBJ1-1
CASSRRTANTEAFF
TGTGCCAGCAGTCGACGGACAGCGAACACTGAAGCTTTCTTT
>NA|NA|TRBV19|TRBJ1-5
CASSTGGAVPQHF
TGTGCCAGTAGTACCGGGGGGGCAGTTCCCCAGCATTTT
>few|TRBD1|TRBV28|TRBJ2-7
CASSPGQATYEQYF
TGTGCCAGCAGTCCGGGACAGGCTACCTACGAGCAGTACTTC
>few|NA|TRBV7-2|TRBJ1-6
CASSYLTSGSPLHF
TGTGCCAGCAGCTATTTGACGAGCGGTTCACCCCTCCACTTT
>few|NA|TRBV6-1|TRBJ2-7
CASSARTARTYEQYF
TGTGCCAGCAGCGCAAGGACAGCCAGAACCTACGAGCAGTACTTC
>NA|TRBD1|TRBV30|TRBJ1-4
CAWDRGRTISNEKLFF
TGTGCCTGGGACAGGGGTAGGACAATCTCTAATGAAAAACTGTTTTTT
>few|TRBD2|TRBV10-3|TRBJ2-3
CAISERLAGAHDTQYF
TGTGCCATCAGTGAGCGGCTAGCGGGGGCTCACGATACGCAGTATTTT
>few|TRBD1|TRBV5-4|TRBJ2-3
CASSFRYRGTGTDTQYF
TGTGCCAGCAGCTTCCGCTATCGGGGGACAGGGACGGATACGCAGTATTTT
>many|NA|TRBV18|TRBJ2-3
CASSGDYTDTQYF
TGTGCCAGCTCAGGAGACTACACAGATACGCAGTATTTT
>few|TRBD2|TRBV9|TRBJ2-5
CASSKSGGAEETQYF
TGTGCCAGCAGCAAAAGCGGGGGGGCCGAGGAGACCCAGTACTTC